This TCR beta chain was identified in a study of neurological immune-mediated disorders. On the study more broadly: Relapsing-remitting disease affected about 30, and secondary progressive 3, of roughly 35 multiple sclerosis patients.

The cDNA came from 5'RACE with 10-nucleotide random UMIs. From the 5' RACE reads, TCRdb called clonotypes with MiXCR, one entry per CDR3 protein. The sample holds about 59,000 distinct CDR3 sequences, 3.5% to 4.5% seen once. The CDR3 length is 13 residues. Germline-derived CDR1 and CDR2 are LGHNT and FRNRAP. Trimming took off 1 base at V and 8 bases at J, with 11 bases between the two ends. This clonotype has at least ten counts. Unsorted libraries came from 2 million PBMCs stored at -80 °C. This TCR derives from a woman aged 50 to 65 with multiple sclerosis. Sequenced material: PBMCs. The chain links TRBV12-5 to TRBJ1-1; D is perhaps TRBD1 (6 bases). In DNA form, the CDR3 reads TGTGCTAGTGGTTTGGGGGGGCCCACCGAAGCTTTCTTT. Protein sequence: CASGLGGPTEAFF.